One sample yielded the 5 T cell receptor beta chains listed below, sequenced in a study of metastatic and nonmetastatic thyroid tumors (dated by TCRdb to 2020 to 2021). No patient had received any treatment before thyroid surgery. The library was obtained by PCR. Sequencing took place on an Illumina HiSeq 4000. The public reads were reanalyzed by TCRdb: fastp trimming at Q25, MiXCR alignment, in-frame beta chains only. For this sample the table gives some 50,000 clones, of which approximately 20% were detected only once. The leading ten clones occupy about 4% of the sample. The sample comprised blood. The receptor set was obtained from a male donor with papillary thyroid cancer or a benign thyroid nodule (not recorded which). Some clones in this sample may be carry-over from other donors' samples.

The rearrangement joins TRBV20-1 to TRBJ1-6, with 8 bases lining up with TRBD1. Germline CDR1 and CDR2: DFQATT and SNEGSKA (reference sequence). The length of the CDR3 is 15 residues. Trimming at V came to 2 bases and at J to 9 bases, leaving 9 bases not matched to a gene. The CDR3 coding sequence is TGCAGTGCTAGACCTCCGGACAGGGACAGTTCACCCCTCCACTTT. It translates to CSARPPDRDSSPLHF.

This clone was observed a few times. A much larger clone lies a single base off, so this may be a read error. The chain recombines TRBV27 with TRBJ2-1; D possibly corresponds to TRBD1 (6 bases). Germline V gene sequence: CDR1 MNHEY, CDR2 SMNVEV (reference sequence). The CDR3 length is 17 residues. V lost 6 bases and J lost 3, with 21 bases in between. The CDR3 region has the DNA TGTGCCAGCAGCACAGGGAAAGTCATCACGGGCTACAATGAGCAGTTCTTC. Translation gives CASSTGKVITGYNEQFF.

This clone was observed at least ten times. The V gene is TRBV9, the J gene TRBJ2-1; the D is unclear. Trimming left V 0 bases short and J 0 bases short, with 4 bases between. The germline V gene has CDR1 SGDLS and CDR2 YYNGEE. CDR3 length equals 14 residues. The CDR3 DNA reads TGTGCCAGCAGCGTAGGGGACTCCTACAATGAGCAGTTCTTC. Protein product: CASSVGDSYNEQFF. The full variable domain, completed using reference TRBV9 and TRBJ2-1, is DSGVTQTPKHLITATGQRVTLRCSPRSGDLSVYWYQQSLDQGLQFLIQYYNGEERAKGNILERFSAQQFPDLHSELNLSSLELGDSALYFCASSVGDSYNEQFFGPGTRLTVL.

This clone was seen at least ten times. The chain carries TRBV3-1 and TRBJ2-5; weak D call: TRBD1 (5 bases). V was trimmed by 5 bases and J by 3 bases, leaving 19 bases between them. CDR3 length equals 16 residues. Germline lookup yields CDR1 LGHDT and CDR2 YNNKEL (reference sequence). CDR3 amino acids: CASSTMAQAFKETQYF. The CDR3 DNA reads TGTGCCAGCAGCACAATGGCACAGGCATTCAAAGAGACCCAGTACTTC.

The chain couples TRBV6-4 to TRBJ2-1, with 9 positions matching TRBD2. Trimming removed 4 bases from V and 9 bases from J; junction bases left unmatched: 7. CDR1 and CDR2 (germline): MRHNA, SNTAGT. The CDR3 sequence is 14 residues long. The CDR3 coding sequence is TGTGCCAGCAGTGGGACTAGCGAGAGCGGTGAGCAGTTCTTC. Translated, it gives CASSGTSESGEQFF.